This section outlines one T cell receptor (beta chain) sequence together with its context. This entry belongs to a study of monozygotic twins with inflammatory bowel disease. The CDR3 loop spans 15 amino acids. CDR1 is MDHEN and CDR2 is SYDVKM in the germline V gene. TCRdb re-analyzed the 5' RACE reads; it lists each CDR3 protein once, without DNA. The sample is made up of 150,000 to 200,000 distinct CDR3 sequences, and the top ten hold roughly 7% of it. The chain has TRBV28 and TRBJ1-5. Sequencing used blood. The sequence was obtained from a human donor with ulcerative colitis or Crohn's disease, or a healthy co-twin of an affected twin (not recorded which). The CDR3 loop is CASSPSGPSNQPQHF.